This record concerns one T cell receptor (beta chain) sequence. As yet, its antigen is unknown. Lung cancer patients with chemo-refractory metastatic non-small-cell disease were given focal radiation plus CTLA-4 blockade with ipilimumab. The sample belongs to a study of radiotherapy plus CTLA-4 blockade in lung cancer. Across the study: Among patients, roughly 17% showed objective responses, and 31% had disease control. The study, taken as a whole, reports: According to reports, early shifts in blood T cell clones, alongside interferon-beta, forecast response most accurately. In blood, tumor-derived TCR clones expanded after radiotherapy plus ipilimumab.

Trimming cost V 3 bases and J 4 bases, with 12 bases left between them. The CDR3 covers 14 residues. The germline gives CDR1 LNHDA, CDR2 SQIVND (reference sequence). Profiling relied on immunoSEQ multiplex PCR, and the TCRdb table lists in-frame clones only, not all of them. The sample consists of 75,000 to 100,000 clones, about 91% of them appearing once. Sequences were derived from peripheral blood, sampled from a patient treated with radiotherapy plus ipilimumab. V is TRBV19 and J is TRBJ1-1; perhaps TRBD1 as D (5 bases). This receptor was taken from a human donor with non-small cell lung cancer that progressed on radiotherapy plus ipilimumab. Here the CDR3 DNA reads TGTGCCAGTAGTATGTCGGGGGGGGGCACTGAAGCTTTCTTT. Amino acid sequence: CASSMSGGGTEAFF.